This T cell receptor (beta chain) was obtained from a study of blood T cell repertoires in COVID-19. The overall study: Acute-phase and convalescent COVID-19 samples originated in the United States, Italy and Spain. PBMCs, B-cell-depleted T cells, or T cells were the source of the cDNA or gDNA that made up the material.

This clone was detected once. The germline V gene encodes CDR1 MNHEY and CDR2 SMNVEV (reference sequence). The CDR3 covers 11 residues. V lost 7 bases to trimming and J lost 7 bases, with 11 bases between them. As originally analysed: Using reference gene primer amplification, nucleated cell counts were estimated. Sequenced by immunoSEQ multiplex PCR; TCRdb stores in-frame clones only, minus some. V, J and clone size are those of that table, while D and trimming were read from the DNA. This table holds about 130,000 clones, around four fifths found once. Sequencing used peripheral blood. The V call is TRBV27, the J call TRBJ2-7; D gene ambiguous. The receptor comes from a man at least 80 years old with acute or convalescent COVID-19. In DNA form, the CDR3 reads TGTGCCAGCAAGGAGTACGGGGAGCAGTACTTC. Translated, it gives CASKEYGEQYF.